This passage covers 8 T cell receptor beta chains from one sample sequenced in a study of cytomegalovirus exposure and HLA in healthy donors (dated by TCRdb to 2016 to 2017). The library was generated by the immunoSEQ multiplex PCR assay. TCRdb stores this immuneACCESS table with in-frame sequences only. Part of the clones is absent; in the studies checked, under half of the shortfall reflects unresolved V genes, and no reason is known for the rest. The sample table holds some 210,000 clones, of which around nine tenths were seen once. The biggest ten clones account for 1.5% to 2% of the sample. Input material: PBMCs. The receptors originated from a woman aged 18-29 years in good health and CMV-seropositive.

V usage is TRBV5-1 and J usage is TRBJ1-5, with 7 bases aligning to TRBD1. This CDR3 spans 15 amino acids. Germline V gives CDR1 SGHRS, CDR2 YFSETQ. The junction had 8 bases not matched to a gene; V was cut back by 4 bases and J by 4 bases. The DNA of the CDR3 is TGCGCCAGCAGCCTCGGACAGGACCAAAATCAGCCCCAGCATTTT. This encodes CASSLGQDQNQPQHF.

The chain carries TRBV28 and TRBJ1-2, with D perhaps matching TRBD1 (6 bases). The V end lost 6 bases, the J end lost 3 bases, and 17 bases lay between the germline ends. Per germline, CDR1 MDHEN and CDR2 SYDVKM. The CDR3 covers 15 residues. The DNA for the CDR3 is TGTGCCAGCAGACGCAACAGGGTAGGTGACTATGGCTACACCTTC. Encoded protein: CASRRNRVGDYGYTF.

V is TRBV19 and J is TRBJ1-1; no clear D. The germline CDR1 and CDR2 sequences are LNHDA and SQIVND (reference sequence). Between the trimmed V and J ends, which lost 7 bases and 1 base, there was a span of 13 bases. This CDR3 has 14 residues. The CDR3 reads CASIRHSQNTEAFF. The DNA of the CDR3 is TGTGCCAGTATCAGGCACAGCCAGAACACTGAAGCTTTCTTT.

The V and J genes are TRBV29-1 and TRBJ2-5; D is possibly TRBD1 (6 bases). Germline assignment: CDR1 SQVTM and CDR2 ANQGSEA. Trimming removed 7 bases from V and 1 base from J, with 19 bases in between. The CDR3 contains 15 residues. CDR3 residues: CSAITAGQPQETQYF. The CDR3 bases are TGCAGCGCCATCACCGCCGGACAGCCCCAAGAGACCCAGTACTTC.

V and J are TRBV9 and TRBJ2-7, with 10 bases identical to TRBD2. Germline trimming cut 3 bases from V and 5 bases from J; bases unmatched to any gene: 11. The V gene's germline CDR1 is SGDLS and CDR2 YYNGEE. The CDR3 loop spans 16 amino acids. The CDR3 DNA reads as TGTGCCAGCAGCGAGTTCTCTAGCGGGAGTCAGGACGAGCAGTACTTC. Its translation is CASSEFSSGSQDEQYF.

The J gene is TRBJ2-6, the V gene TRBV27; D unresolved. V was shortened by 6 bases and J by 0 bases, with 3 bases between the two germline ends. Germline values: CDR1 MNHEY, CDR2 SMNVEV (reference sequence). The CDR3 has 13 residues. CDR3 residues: CASRSSGANVLTF. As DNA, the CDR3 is TGTGCCAGCAGGAGCTCTGGGGCCAACGTCCTGACTTTC.

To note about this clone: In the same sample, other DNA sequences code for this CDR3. The DNA for the CDR3 is TGTGCCAGCAGCCTCGGACAGGGGGGCTACGAGCAGTACTTC. It is translated as CASSLGQGGYEQYF. V usage is TRBV5-4 and J usage is TRBJ2-7; TRBD1 matches at 10 bases. V dropped 4 bases and J dropped 3; count of bases not matched to a gene: 4. Germline V lookup: CDR1 SGHNT, CDR2 YYREEE (reference sequence). CDR3 length: 14 amino acids.

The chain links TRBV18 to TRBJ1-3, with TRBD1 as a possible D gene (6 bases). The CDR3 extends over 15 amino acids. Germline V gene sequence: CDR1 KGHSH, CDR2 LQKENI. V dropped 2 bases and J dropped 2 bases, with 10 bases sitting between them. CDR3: CASSPEQGAGNTIYF. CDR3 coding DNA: TGTGCCAGCTCACCAGAACAGGGAGCTGGAAACACCATATATTTT.